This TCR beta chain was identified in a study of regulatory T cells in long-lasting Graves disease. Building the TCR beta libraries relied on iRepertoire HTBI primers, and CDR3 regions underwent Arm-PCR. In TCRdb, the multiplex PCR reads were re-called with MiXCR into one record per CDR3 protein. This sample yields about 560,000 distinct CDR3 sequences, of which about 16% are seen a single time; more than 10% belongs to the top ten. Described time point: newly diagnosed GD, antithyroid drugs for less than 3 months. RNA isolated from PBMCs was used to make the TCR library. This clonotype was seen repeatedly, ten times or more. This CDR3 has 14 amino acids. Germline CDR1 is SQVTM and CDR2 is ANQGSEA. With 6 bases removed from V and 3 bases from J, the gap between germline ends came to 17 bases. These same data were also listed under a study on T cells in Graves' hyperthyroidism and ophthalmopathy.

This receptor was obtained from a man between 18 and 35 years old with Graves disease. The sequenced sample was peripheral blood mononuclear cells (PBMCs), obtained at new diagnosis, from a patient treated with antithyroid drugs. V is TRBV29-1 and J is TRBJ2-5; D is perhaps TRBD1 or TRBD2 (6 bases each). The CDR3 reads CSVIGRGGKETQYF. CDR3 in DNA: TGCAGCGTCATAGGACGAGGGGGGAAAGAGACCCAGTACTTC.